Detailed here is one T cell receptor beta chain. Authors' processing steps: Reference gene primer amplification in the assay estimated nucleated cell counts. Assay used: immunoSEQ multiplex PCR; TCRdb lists only in-frame clones, some missing. D and trimming come from the DNA, and the V and J calls and clone size come from that table. The sample shows tens of thousands of clones, approximately 84% of them seen only once. This record comes from a study of blood T cell repertoires in COVID-19. Study in general: Samples of COVID-19 (acute and convalescent) were obtained from the United States, Italy and Spain. PBMCs, B-cell-depleted T cells, or T cells were the source of the cDNA or gDNA that made up the material.

Germline CDR1 reads MDHEN; CDR2 reads SYDVKM. V lost 2 bases, J lost 3 bases, and 11 bases lay in between. The CDR3 totals 15 residues. The sequencing sample was made of peripheral blood. The chain links TRBV28 to TRBJ2-4; D might be TRBD2 (5 bases). The TCR was taken from a human donor in a cohort sampled during active COVID-19. Written as DNA, the CDR3 is TGTGCCAGCAGTTTAGCGGGTACGGGCAAAAACATTCAGTACTTC. The encoded protein is CASSLAGTGKNIQYF.